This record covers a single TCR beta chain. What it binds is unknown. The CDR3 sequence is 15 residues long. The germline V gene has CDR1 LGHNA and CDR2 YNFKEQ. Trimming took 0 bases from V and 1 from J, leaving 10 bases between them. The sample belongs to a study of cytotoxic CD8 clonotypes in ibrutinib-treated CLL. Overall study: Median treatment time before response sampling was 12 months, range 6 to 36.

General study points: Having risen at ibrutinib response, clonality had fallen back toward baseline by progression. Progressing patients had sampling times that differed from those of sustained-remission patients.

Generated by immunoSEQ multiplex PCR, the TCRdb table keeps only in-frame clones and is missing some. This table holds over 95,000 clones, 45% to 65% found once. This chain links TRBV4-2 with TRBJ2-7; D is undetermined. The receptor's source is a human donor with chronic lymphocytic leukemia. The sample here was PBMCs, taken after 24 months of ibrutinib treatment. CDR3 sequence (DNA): TGTGCCAGCAGCCAAGAGCCCTCCCCTTCCTACGAGCAGTACTTC. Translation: CASSQEPSPSYEQYF.